The clone carrying this T cell receptor (beta chain) has a handful of counts. The sample belongs to a study of blood T cells in healthy people across ages. The use of a sample-barcoded 5' primer and a J-beta primer mix characterized a second PCR of roughly 6 to 11 cycles. Using its own MiXCR run on the 5' RACE reads, TCRdb lists one record per CDR3 protein. This table has under 1,100,000 distinct CDR3 sequences, around 27% appearing once. Staff drew roughly 10 milliliters of peripheral blood from each donor. This CDR3 contains 13 residues. Trimming removed 5 bases from V and 5 bases from J, with 12 bases in between. Looked up from germline, CDR1 is SGDLS and CDR2 is YYNGEE. A further study also used this sample, focusing on T cells of mothers and their children. In that study: Every mother produced more than 9 million TCR beta CDR3 reads, whereas every child provided around 3 million.

This receptor was identified in a girl aged 2-10 years in good health. This chain joins TRBV9 and TRBJ2-3, with D perhaps TRBD2 (7 bases). Sample: blood. CDR3 in amino acids: CASSRGGEDTQYF. The CDR3 bases are TGTGCCAGCAGTAGGGGGGGCGAAGATACGCAGTATTTT.